This T cell receptor beta chain was found in a study of cytomegalovirus exposure and HLA in healthy donors. Study-wide context: Of 300 to 450 genotyped donors, more than 70% clustered with self-reported Caucasian donors.

PCR primers comprised 60 Vbeta and 13 Jbeta primers. Sequencing used immunoSEQ multiplex PCR; TCRdb keeps in-frame clones, though not all of them. The profile covers fewer than 250,000 clones, with roughly 80% appearing a single time and approximately 2% taken by the ten largest. This clone turned up a few times. Its antigen is unidentified. Trimming shortened V by 2 bases and J by 8 bases, and 6 bases separated the two germline ends. Germline CDR1 reads GTSNPN; CDR2 reads SVGIG (reference sequence). The CDR3 totals 11 residues. Study-wide results and caveats: Most TCRs appeared rarely, but some public TCRs recurred in many donors. Segments of the TCR beta V type were, in most cases, productive about 90% or about 30% of the time in an earlier analysis.

The chain carries TRBV30 and TRBJ1-4; unclear D gene. The sample was PBMCs. This receptor was taken from a woman in her 30s in good health and CMV-seropositive. The CDR3, as DNA: TGTGCCTGGAGTATCCGGGAAAAACTGTTTTTT. Encoded protein: CAWSIREKLFF.